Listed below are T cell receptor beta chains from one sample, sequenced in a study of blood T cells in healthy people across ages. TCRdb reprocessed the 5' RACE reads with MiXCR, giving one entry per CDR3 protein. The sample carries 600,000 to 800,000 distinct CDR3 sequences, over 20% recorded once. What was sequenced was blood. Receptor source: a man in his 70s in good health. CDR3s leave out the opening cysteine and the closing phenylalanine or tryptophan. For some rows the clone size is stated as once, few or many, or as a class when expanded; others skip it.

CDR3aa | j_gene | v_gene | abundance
SARDPASSEQY | TRBJ2-7 | TRBV20-1 | few
AGETILYEQY | TRBJ2-7 | TRBV7-9 | few
ASSPTTGRAYEQY | TRBJ2-7 | TRBV7-9 | many
ASSPSGGADYGYT | TRBJ1-2 | TRBV18 | NA
ASSQGQGKNTGELF | TRBJ2-2 | TRBV5-1 | few
ASSPFWDTGELF | TRBJ2-2 | TRBV5-1 | few
ASSSVAYGYT | TRBJ1-2 | TRBV7-9 | many
ASTEGRGTEAF | TRBJ1-1 | TRBV6-1 | few
ASSLGQQAF | TRBJ1-1 | TRBV5-1 | once
AISEGQGLY | TRBJ2-5 | TRBV10-3 | few
ASSLGITSKTQY | TRBJ2-5 | TRBV7-9 | few
ASSGVYEQY | TRBJ2-7 | TRBV28 | few
ASSLAIVGGPYNEQF | TRBJ2-1 | TRBV7-2 | few
ASSSRTSGTSDTQY | TRBJ2-3 | TRBV19 | few
ASSFLAGVYNEQF | TRBJ2-1 | TRBV28 | many
ASSDLGETQY | TRBJ2-5 | TRBV25-1 | NA
SVEVYSGNTIY | TRBJ1-3 | TRBV29-1 | NA
ASSSLSGEVADTQY | TRBJ2-3 | TRBV7-9 | few
ASEKGTLLDHEQF | TRBJ2-1 | TRBV2 | many
ASSLAARDEETQY | TRBJ2-5 | TRBV7-2 | NA
ASSLEKGVHEQY | TRBJ2-7 | TRBV11-2 | few
SATPGLAGINEQF | NA | TRBV20-1 | NA
ATSDRGSTDTQY | TRBJ2-3 | TRBV24-1 | many
ASTLVPSAGRGEQY | NA | TRBV28 | few
ASSLGTAPYQETQY | TRBJ2-5 | TRBV5-1 | few
ASSKRRTNEKLF | TRBJ1-4 | TRBV21-1 | NA
ASSFPYGGHNEQF | TRBJ2-1 | TRBV12-3/TRBV12-4 | NA
SVEDGDEQY | TRBJ2-7 | TRBV29-1 | NA
SARPGTSATDTQY | TRBJ2-3 | TRBV20-1 | NA
ASSLAGGPGNTIY | TRBJ1-3 | TRBV25-1 | few
ASKGTSGSGEQF | NA | TRBV10-2 | few
ASSLVAGVGSPLH | TRBJ1-6 | TRBV7-9 | few
ASSPGQPHYGYT | TRBJ1-2 | TRBV5-6 | few
ASSHRTAIRSSGNTIY | TRBJ1-3 | TRBV3-1 | few
SADQGAEEKLF | TRBJ1-4 | TRBV20-1 | NA
SARQGAANEQF | TRBJ2-1 | TRBV29-1 | few
ASSSSVGEWEQY | TRBJ2-7 | TRBV18 | NA
ASSLDQVGGANVLT | TRBJ2-6 | TRBV5-1 | NA
ASSQVGTKNIQY | TRBJ2-4 | TRBV4-1 | NA
ASRQGDTQY | TRBJ2-3 | TRBV11-2 | NA
ASSVALNTGELF | TRBJ2-2 | TRBV9 | NA
ASSVGTRSTDTQY | TRBJ2-3 | TRBV9 | NA
ASSTWTGGGELF | TRBJ2-2 | TRBV6-2/TRBV6-3 | few
SVDTGKGQPQH | TRBJ1-5 | TRBV29-1 | few
ASSPRGTGDQETQY | TRBJ2-5 | TRBV4-3 | NA
SASPGGAEETQY | TRBJ2-5 | TRBV20-1 | NA
SVEKTGSGYGYT | TRBJ1-2 | TRBV29-1 | NA
ASSLDGTGGREQF | TRBJ2-1 | TRBV12-3/TRBV12-4 | NA